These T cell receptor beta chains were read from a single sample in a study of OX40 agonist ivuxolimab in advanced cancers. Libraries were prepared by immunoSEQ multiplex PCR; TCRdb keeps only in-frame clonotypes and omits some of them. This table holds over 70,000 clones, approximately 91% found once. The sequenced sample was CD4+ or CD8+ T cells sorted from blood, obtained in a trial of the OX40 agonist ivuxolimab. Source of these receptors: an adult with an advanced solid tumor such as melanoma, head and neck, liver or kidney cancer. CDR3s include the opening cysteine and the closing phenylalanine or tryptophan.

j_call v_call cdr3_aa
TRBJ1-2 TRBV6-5 CATYRDLNYGYTF
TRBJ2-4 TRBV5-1 CASSLDGNIQYF
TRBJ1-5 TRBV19 CASTKSGTLSNQPQHF
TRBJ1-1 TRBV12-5 CASGSLLNTEAFF
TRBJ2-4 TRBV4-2 CASSQDWALLAKNIQYF
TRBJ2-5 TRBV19 CASRGQGSKETQYF
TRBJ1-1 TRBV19 CASSSQGMNTEAFF
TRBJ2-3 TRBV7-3 CASSLTLGLAGVDTQYF
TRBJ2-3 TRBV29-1 CSVVSWFDEGTDTQYF
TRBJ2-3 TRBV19 CASSRNPPGQGADTQYF
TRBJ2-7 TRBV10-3 CAIRAGTASGGLNWEQYF
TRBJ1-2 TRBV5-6 CASSPPGTGGQYGYTF
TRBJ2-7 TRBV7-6 CASSYRGDGLQGYEQYF
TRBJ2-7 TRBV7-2 CASSFGGRYEQYF
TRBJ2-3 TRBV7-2 CASRTVLTDTQYF
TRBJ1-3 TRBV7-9 CASSPQTGAGNTIYF
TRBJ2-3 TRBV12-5 CASGLKRGLTDTQYF
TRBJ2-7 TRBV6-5 CATHDGTASYEQYF
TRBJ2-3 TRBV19 CASSPSGSTDTQYF
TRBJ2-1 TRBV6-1 CASRQNNEQFF
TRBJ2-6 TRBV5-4 CASSVQGSGANVLTF
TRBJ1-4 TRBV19 CASSTDQGAGEKLFF
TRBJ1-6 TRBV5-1 CASSPGDLLNSPLHF
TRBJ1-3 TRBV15 CATSRDLPDSRSGNTIYF
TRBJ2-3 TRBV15 CATSRVQRGSSSTDTQYF
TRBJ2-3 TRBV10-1 CASSEKTDTQYF
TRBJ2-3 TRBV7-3 CASSFGQRTDTQYF
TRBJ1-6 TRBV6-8 CASSYFRSRGSPLHF
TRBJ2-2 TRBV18 CASSPPSEAGELFF
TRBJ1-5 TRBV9 CASSGTGGTQPQHF
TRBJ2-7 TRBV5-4 CASSSASGVPLYEQYF
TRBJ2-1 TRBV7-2 CASSSRDYPYNEQFF
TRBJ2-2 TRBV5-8 CASSSRRLAGPNTGELFF
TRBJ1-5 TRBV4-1 CASSQADIGFTRNQPQHF
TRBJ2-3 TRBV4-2 CASSRGRTDTQYF
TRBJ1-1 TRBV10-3 CAISGAGTGVPRVAFF
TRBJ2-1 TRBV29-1 CSGGRGGYEQFF
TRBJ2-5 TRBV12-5 CASGLVRLETQYF
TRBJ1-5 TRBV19 CASSPLTVLSNQPQHF
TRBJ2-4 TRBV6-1 CASSEQDRLVRNIQYF
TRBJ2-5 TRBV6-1 CASIRAYNSQETQYF
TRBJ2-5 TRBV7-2 CASSPPTGETQYF
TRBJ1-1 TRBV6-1 CASSVSGIGTNTEAFF
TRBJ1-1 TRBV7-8 CASSFTGTAEAFF
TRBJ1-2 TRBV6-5 CASRSRGQMNYGYTF
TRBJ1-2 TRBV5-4 CASSLEGTNYGYTF
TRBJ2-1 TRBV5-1 CASSLRDRGPTQRSSYNEQFF
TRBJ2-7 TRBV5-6 CASSSDWGGSYEQYF
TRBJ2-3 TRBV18 CASSPQGRGGTDTQYF
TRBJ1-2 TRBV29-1 CSVGEGSGARYGYTF
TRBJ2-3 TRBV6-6 CASSEALDTDTQYF
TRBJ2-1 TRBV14 CASSPAGQLSYNEQFF
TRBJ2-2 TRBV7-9 CASSLETVHGELFF
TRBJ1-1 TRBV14 CASSRDGALPEAFF
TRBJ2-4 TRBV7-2 CASSLSKSKNIQYF
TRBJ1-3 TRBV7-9 CASSLVAVASGNTIYF
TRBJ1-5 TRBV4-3 CASSQDRSNQPQHF
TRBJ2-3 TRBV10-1 CASSALGGVTDTQYF